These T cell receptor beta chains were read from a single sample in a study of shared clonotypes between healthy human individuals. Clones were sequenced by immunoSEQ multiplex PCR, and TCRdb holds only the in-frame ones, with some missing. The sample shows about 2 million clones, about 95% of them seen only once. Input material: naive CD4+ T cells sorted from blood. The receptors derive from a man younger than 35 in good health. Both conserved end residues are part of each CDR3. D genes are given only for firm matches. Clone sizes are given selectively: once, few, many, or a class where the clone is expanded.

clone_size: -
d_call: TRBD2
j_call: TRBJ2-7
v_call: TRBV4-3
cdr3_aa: CASSPMAGGPSEQYF
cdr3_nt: TGCGCCAGCAGCCCCATGGCGGGAGGGCCATCCGAGCAGTACTTC

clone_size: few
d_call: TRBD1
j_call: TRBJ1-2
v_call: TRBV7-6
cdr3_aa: CASSLMEDRGGGGYTF
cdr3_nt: TGTGCCAGCAGCTTAATGGAAGACAGGGGAGGGGGAGGCTACACCTTC

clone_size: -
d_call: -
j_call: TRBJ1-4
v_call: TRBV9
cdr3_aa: CASSPREGREKLFF
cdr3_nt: TGTGCCAGCAGCCCCCGTGAGGGTCGTGAAAAACTGTTTTTT

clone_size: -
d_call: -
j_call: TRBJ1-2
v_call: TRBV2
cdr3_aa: CASSEAGGNYGYTF
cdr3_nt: TGTGCCAGCAGTGAAGCGGGGGGCAACTATGGCTACACCTTC

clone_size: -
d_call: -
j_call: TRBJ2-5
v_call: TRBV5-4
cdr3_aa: CASSLDRGSETQYF
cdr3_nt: TGTGCCAGCAGCTTGGACCGGGGATCGGAGACCCAGTACTTC

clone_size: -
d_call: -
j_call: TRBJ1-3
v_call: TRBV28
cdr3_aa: CASRGGNTIYF
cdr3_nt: TGTGCCAGCCGTGGGGGGAACACCATATATTTT

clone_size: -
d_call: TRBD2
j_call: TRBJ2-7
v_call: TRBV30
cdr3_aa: CAFTSGSGSTPLSYEQYF
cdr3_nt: TGTGCCTTCACAAGCGGCAGCGGGAGTACCCCCCTCTCCTACGAGCAGTACTTC

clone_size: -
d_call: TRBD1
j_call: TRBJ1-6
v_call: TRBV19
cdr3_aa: CASSDRTGGNSPLHF
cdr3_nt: TGTGCCAGTAGTGACCGGACAGGCGGCAATTCACCCCTCCACTTT

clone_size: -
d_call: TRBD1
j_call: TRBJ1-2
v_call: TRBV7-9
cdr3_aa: CASSSTGGPFGYTF
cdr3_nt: TGTGCCAGCAGCTCCACAGGGGGTCCTTTTGGCTACACCTTC

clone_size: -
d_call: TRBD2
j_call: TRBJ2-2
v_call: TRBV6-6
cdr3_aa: CASSRLATGELFF
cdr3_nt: TGTGCCAGCAGCCGACTAGCTACCGGGGAGCTGTTTTTT

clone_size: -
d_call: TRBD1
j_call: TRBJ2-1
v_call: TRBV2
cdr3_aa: CASSELQGASYNEQFF
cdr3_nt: TGTGCCAGCAGTGAACTACAGGGGGCCTCCTACAATGAGCAGTTCTTC

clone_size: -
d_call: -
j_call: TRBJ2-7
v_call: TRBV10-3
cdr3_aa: CAISDLQITYEQYF
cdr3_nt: TGTGCCATCAGTGACCTCCAGATAACGTACGAGCAGTACTTC

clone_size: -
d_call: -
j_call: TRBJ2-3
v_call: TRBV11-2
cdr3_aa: CASSLDPRVTDTQYF
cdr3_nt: TGTGCCAGCAGCTTAGATCCCCGGGTCACAGATACGCAGTATTTT

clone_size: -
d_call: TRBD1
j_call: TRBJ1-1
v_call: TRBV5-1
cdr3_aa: CASSKGQGIMNTEAFF
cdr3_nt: TGCGCCAGCAGCAAAGGACAGGGGATAATGAACACTGAAGCTTTCTTT

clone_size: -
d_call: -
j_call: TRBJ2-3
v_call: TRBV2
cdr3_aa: CASSYASTDTQYF
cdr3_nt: TGTGCCAGCAGTTACGCGAGCACAGATACGCAGTATTTT

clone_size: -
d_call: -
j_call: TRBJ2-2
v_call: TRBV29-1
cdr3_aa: CSVGQLNTGELFF
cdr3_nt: TGCAGCGTTGGGCAGCTGAACACCGGGGAGCTGTTTTTT

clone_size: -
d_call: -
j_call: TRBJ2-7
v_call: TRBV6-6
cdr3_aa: CASSWAFDEQYF
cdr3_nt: TGTGCCAGCAGTTGGGCATTTGACGAGCAGTACTTC

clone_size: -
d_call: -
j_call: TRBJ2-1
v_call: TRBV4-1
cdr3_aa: CASSQEDSSSYNEQFF
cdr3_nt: TGCGCCAGCAGCCAAGAGGACAGCAGCTCCTACAATGAGCAGTTCTTC

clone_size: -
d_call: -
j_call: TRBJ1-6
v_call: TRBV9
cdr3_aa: CASSVQASSYNSPLHF
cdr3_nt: TGTGCCAGCAGCGTCCAGGCGAGCTCCTATAATTCACCCCTCCACTTT

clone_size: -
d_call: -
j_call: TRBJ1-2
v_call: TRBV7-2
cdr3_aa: CASSLVTNNGYTF
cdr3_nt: TGTGCCAGCAGCTTAGTGACCAACAATGGCTACACCTTC

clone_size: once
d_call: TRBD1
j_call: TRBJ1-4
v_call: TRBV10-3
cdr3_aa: CAISVSGGYTNEKLFF
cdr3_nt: TGTGCCATCAGTGTTTCAGGGGGCTATACTAATGAAAAACTGTTTTTT

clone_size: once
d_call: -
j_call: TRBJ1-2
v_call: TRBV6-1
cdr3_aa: CASSEAGTARSGGYTF
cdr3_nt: TGTGCCAGCAGTGAAGCTGGTACGGCCCGGAGCGGTGGCTACACCTTC

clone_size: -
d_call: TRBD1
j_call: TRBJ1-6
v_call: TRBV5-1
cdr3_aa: CASSLGQGWNSPLHF
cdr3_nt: TGCGCCAGCAGCTTGGGACAGGGATGGAATTCACCCCTCCACTTT

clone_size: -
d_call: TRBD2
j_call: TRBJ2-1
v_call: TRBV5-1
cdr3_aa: CASSLSGVPNNEQFF
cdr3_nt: TGCGCCAGCAGCCTAAGCGGGGTACCGAACAATGAGCAGTTCTTC

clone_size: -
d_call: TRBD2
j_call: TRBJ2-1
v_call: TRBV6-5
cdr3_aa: CASSLGGAYNEQFF
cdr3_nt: TGTGCCAGCAGTCTCGGGGGGGCCTACAATGAGCAGTTCTTC

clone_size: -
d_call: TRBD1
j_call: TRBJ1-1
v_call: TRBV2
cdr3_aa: CASSAQGASGTEAFF
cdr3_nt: TGTGCCAGCAGCGCACAGGGGGCTTCTGGGACTGAAGCTTTCTTT